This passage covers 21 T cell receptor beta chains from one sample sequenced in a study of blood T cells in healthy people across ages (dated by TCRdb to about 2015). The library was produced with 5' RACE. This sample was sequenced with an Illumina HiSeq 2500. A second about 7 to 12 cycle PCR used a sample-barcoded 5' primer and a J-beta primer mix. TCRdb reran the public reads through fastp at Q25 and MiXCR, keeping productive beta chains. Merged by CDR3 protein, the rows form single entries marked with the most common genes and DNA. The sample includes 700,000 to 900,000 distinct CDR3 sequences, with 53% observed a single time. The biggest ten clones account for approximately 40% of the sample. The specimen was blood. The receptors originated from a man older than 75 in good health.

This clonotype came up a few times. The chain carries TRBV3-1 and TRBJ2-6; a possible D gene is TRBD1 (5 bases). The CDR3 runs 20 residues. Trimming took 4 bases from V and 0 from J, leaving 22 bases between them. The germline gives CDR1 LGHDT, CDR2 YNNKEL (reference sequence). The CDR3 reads CASSRAARVRAFSGANVLTF. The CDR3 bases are TGTGCCAGCAGCCGTGCCGCGAGAGTCAGGGCTTTCTCTGGGGCCAACGTCCTGACTTTC.

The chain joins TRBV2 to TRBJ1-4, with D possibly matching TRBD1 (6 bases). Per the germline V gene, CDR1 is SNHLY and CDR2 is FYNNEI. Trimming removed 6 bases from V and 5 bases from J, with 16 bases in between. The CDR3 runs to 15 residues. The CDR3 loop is CASRIGGAGNEKLFF. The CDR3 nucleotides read TGTGCCAGCAGGATAGGGGGGGCTGGGAATGAAAAACTGTTTTTT.

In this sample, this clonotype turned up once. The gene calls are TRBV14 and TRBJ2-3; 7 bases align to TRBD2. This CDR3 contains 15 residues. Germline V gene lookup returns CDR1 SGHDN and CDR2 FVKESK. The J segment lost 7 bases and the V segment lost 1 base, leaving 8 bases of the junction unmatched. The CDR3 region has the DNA TGTGCCAGCAGCCAAGTTGAGGGAGGGCCATATACGCAGTATTTT. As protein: CASSQVEGGPYTQYF.

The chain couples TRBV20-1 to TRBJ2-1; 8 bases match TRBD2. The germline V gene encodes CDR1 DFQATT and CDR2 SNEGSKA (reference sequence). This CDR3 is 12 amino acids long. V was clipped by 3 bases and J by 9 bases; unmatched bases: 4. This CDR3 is CSASGRVGEQFF. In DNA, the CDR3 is TGCAGTGCTAGCGGGAGGGTTGGTGAGCAGTTCTTC.

The CDR3 DNA is TGCAGTGCTAGAGACCTCGCAGGGGGCGAGCAGTACTTC. It encodes CSARDLAGGEQYF. The chain combines TRBV20-1 with TRBJ2-7; TRBD1 matches 7 bases. The CDR3 runs 13 residues. Germline V gene data show CDR1 as DFQATT and CDR2 as SNEGSKA (reference sequence). The V segment lost 0 bases and the J segment 6 bases; nucleotides outside the gene matches: 5.

CDR3 sequence: CASSLGDRSNTEAFF. CDR3 bases: TGCGCCAGCAGCTTGGGGGACAGGTCGAACACTGAAGCTTTCTTT. The chain joins TRBV5-1 to TRBJ1-1; 8 nucleotides match TRBD1. Losses at the gene ends were 0 bases for V and 1 base for J; bases not matched to a gene: 2. The CDR3 has 15 amino acids. Germline V gene lookup returns CDR1 SGHRS and CDR2 YFSETQ.

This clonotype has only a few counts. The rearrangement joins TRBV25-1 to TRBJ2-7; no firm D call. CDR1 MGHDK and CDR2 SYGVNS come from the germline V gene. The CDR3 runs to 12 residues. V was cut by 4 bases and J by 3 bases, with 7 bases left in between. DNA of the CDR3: TGTGCCAGCAGTGTGGGTGACTACGAGCAGTACTTC. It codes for CASSVGDYEQYF.

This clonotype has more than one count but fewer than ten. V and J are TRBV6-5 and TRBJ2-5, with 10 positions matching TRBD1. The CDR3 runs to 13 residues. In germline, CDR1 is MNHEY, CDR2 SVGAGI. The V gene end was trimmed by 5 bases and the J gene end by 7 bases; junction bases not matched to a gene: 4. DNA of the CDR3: TGTGCCAGCAGTCCCCGGACAGGGGGGACCCAGTACTTC. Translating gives CASSPRTGGTQYF.

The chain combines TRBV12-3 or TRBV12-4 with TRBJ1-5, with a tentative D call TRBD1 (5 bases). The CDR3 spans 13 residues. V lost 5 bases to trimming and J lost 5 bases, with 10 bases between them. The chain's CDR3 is CASSGTPYQPQHF. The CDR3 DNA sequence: TGTGCCAGCAGTGGGACTCCTTATCAGCCCCAGCATTTT.

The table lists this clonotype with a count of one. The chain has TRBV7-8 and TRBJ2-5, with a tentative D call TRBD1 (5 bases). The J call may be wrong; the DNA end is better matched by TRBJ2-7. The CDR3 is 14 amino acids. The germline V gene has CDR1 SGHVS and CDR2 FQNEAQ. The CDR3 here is CASRRDRPIYEQYF. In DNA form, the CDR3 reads TGTGCCAGCAGGAGAGACAGACCGATCTACGAGCAGTACTTC.

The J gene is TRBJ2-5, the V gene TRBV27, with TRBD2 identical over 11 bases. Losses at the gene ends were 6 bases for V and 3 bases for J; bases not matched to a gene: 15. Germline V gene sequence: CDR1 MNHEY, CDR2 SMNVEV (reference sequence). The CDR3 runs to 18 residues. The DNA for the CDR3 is TGTGCCAGCAGAACAACGCGGATTTTAGCGGGAGGGGAAGAGACCCAGTACTTC. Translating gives CASRTTRILAGGEETQYF.

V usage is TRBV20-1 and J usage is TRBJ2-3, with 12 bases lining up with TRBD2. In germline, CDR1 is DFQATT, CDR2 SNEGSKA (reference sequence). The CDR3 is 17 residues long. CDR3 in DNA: TGCAGAGCAAATACCCTGACTAGCGGGAGTAGCACAGATACGCAGTATTTT. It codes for CRANTLTSGSSTDTQYF.

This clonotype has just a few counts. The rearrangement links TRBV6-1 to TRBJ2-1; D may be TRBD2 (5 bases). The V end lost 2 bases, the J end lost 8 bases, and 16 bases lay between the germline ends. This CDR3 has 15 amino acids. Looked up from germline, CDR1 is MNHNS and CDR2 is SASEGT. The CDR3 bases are TGTGCCAGCAGTGAAAGTCGCACACGGCGGGATGAGCAGTTCTTC. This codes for CASSESRTRRDEQFF.

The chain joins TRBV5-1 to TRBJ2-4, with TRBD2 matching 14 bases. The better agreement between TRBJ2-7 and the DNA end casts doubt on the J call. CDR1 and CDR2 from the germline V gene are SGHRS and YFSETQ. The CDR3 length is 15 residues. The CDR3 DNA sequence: TGCGCCAGCAGCCCGACTAGCGGGAGGGTGTACGAGCAGTACTTC. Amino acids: CASSPTSGRVYEQYF.

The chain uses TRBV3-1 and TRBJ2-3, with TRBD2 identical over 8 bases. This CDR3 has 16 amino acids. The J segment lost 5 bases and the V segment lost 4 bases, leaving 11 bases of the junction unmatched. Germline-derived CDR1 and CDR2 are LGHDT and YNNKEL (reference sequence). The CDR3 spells CASSPAAGLVGDTQYF. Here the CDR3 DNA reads TGTGCCAGCAGCCCCGCGGCGGGACTAGTTGGAGATACGCAGTATTTT.

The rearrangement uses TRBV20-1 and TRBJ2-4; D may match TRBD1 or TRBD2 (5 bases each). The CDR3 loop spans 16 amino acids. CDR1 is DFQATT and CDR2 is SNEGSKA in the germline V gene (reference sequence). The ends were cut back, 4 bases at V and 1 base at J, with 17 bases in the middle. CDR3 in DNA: TGCAGTGCTAAGCAGGGAATAGCGTTGGCCAAAAACATTCAGTACTTC. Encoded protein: CSAKQGIALAKNIQYF.

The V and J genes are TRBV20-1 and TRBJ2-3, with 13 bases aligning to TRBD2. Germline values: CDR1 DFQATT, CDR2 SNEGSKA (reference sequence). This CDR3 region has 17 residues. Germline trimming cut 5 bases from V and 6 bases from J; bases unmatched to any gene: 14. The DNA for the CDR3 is TGCAGTGCTCGACCGGGACTAGCGGGAACGCATCTCGATACGCAGTATTTT. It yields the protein CSARPGLAGTHLDTQYF.

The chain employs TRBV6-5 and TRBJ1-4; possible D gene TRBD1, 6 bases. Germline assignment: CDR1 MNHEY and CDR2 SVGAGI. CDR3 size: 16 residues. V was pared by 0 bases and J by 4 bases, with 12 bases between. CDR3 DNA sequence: TGTGCCAGCAGTTACTCGAACAGGGTCAATAATGAAAAACTGTTTTTT. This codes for CASSYSNRVNNEKLFF.

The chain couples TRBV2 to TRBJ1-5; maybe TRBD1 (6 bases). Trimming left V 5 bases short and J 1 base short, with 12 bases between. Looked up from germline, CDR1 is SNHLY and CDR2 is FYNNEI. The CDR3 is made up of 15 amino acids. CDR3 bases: TGTGCCAGCAGTTCCACAGGGAGAAGCAATCAGCCCCAGCATTTT. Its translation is CASSSTGRSNQPQHF.

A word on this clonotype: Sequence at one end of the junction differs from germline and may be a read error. CDR3 sequence reads: CASSSRVDRGYNEQFF. The CDR3 DNA is TGTGCCAGCAGCTCCCGCGTGGACAGGGGGTACAATGAGCAGTTTTTC. The rearrangement joins TRBV9 to TRBJ2-1; 10 nucleotides line up with TRBD1. The CDR3 is made up of 16 amino acids. Germline V gene lookup returns CDR1 SGDLS and CDR2 YYNGEE.

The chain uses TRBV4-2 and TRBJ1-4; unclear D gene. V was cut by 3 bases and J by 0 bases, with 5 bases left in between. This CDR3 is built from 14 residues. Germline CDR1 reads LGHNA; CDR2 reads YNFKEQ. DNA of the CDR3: TGTGCCAGCAGCCAGGGAACAACTAATGAAAAACTGTTTTTT. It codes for CASSQGTTNEKLFF.